This TCR beta chain was identified during a study of blood T cell repertoires in COVID-19 (dated by TCRdb to about 2020). With regard to the full study: Collaborator samples came from the United States, Italy and Spain and covered acute and convalescent phases of COVID-19. The prospective study material was composed of cDNA or gDNA derived from T cells, B-cell-depleted T cells, or PBMCs. Subjects who had been exposed to COVID-19, were actively infected with it, or had recovered from it provided the deeply sampled blood TCRbeta repertoires that made up the dataset. A freely available public database, intended as a resource for researchers studying the immune response to SARS-CoV-2, is where the repertoires were released. The samples were drawn from two sources: the first 160 participants of the ongoing ImmuneRACE study, and fewer than 1,500 subjects contributed by 6 global collaborators. A de-identified subject ID, COVID-19 status, age in years and sex were almost always included in the sample metadata. Where available, HLA class I and class II types were obtained from metadata supplied by the sample provider rather than from assay-based typing.

As concerns this clone: Its antigen is not yet known. No base quality values were provided; no much bigger clone lies one nucleotide off.

V is pruned by 4 bases and J by 2 bases, leaving 4 bases of the junction without a gene match. CDR3 length: 14 amino acids, cysteine to phenylalanine. The retained sequence is limited to the CDR3, 42 bases, with the frame set at the first base. As encoded in the germline V gene (reference sequence), CDR1 is LNHDA while CDR2 is SQIVND. Study-wide conclusions, independent of this receptor: Clinical and demographic metadata were provided uncurated, with the amount varying by source and participant.

Whole blood was collected in K2EDTA tubes by collaborating institutions according to the institutions' own protocols. For TCRbeta analysis, collaborators shipped samples in one of three forms: frozen whole blood, isolated PBMCs, or DNA extracted from either of those sample types. TCRbeta CDR3 regions were amplified from genomic DNA by means of the immunoSEQ Assay, a bias-controlled multiplex PCR. The authors processed their data as follows. The number of nucleated cells in each sample was estimated from the amplification of reference gene primers within the assay. To quantify the absolute abundance of each unique TCRbeta CDR3 rearrangement, sequence reads were collapsed and filtered. Productive Simpson clonality was computed per sample as the square root of Simpson's diversity index over productive rearrangements. In TCRdb, the immuneACCESS table is reduced to in-frame sequences with V and J assigned. These tables do not hold every clone; where another copy was compared, an unresolved V gene accounts for under half, and the others remain unexplained. V, J and clone size are those of that table, while D and trimming were read from the DNA. The sample has more than 110,000 clones on record, 75% to 80% of them singletons. In total, the top ten clones hold roughly 9% of the sample.

The chain couples TRBV19 to TRBJ2-7; 8 central bases correspond to TRBD2. The origin of this receptor is a woman in her 50s with active or convalescent COVID-19. Specimen: peripheral blood. CDR3 loop: CASSTTSGTYEQYF. The nucleotides read TGTGCCAGTAGTACCACTAGCGGAACCTACGAGCAGTACTTC.